Listed here is a single T cell receptor beta chain. Antigen specificity is unknown. Trimming took 0 bases from V and 5 from J; bases not matched to a gene: 6. Germline CDR1 and CDR2: MNHEY and SMNVEV (reference sequence). The CDR3 contains 16 residues. The entry originates in a study of healthy donors' naive CD4 and CD8 T cells. Looking at the study overall: Three donor age groups were sampled: 20-25, 40-50 and 60-70 years; half female. Findings and limits, study-wide: The study did not address homeostatic proliferation effects in naive T cells.

CD4+CD8-CD45RO-CD45RA+ cells were naive CD4+; CD8+CD4-CD45RA+CD27bright cells were naive CD8+. TCR libraries were built from 500 to 600 ng of total RNA by linear amplification. Per the original methods: Roughly five healthy donors contributed around 85,000 sequenced TCR alpha transcripts. TCRdb analysed the reads with MiXCR anew, one entry per CDR3 protein. For this entry, the V and J calls and clone size follow TCRdb and not the study's own pipeline. The sample carries 150,000 to 200,000 distinct CDR3 sequences, 74% recorded once. This chain connects TRBV27 to TRBJ2-7; the match to TRBD2 covers 11 bases. This clonotype was obtained from a pool of human donors in good health; the sample pools cells from several healthy donors. Source material: naive CD4+ and CD8+ T cells sorted from blood, pooled from several donors. In DNA form, the CDR3 reads TGTGCCAGCAGTTTATCGACGGGACTAGCGGTGGACGAGCAGTACTTC. This translates into CASSLSTGLAVDEQYF.